Following are 31 T cell receptor beta chains from one sample sequenced in a study of cytomegalovirus exposure and HLA in healthy donors. It was with 60 Vbeta and 13 Jbeta primers that the PCR ran. Generated by immunoSEQ multiplex PCR, the TCRdb table keeps only in-frame clones and is missing some. In the table there are more than 95,000 clones, about four fifths of which are singletons. Material: PBMCs. These receptor sequences come from a woman aged 18-35 years in good health and CMV-seronegative.

The chain is built from TRBV10-3 and TRBJ2-5; 9 nucleotides line up with TRBD2. The J segment lost 4 bases and the V segment lost 2 bases, leaving 2 bases of the junction unmatched. The length of the CDR3 is 14 residues. CDR1 and CDR2 from the germline V gene are ENHRY and SYGVKD. The CDR3 DNA is TGTGCCATCAGTGAGAGCGGGGGGCTAGAGACCCAGTACTTC. This sequence encodes CAISESGGLETQYF.

Regarding this clone: This sample also contains other DNA sequences that code for the same CDR3. The CDR3 nucleotides read TGTGCCTGGAGTGTACTATGGGCGGGGGGAGGCGGCTACACCTTC. Encoded protein: CAWSVLWAGGGGYTF. This sequence joins TRBV30 and TRBJ1-2; D might be TRBD1 (5 bases). This CDR3 region has 15 residues. Germline CDR1 reads GTSNPN; CDR2 reads SVGIG (reference sequence). Trimming pared 0 bases from V and 8 bases from J, leaving 19 bases between.

The rearrangement uses TRBV11-2 and TRBJ1-1; TRBD1 might be the D (6 bases). Looked up from germline, CDR1 is SGHAT and CDR2 is FQNNGV. V shed 5 bases and J shed 5 bases, with 15 bases lying between them. The CDR3 contains 14 residues. The CDR3 protein is CASSPRQVGTEAFF. CDR3 coding DNA: TGTGCCAGCAGCCCGCGACAGGTAGGGACTGAAGCTTTCTTT.

The chain combines TRBV6-5 with TRBJ1-2, with TRBD1 matching over 8 bases. In germline, CDR1 is MNHEY, CDR2 SVGAGI. The CDR3 spans 13 residues. Trimming took 6 bases from V and 8 from J; bases not matched to a gene: 8. The CDR3 loop is CASSSGTGSGYTF. CDR3 DNA sequence: TGTGCCAGCAGCTCCGGGACAGGAAGCGGCTACACCTTC.

The chain joins TRBV6-5 to TRBJ1-1; 9 nucleotides line up with TRBD1. The germline gives CDR1 MNHEY, CDR2 SVGAGI. The junction had 4 bases not matched to a gene; V was cut back by 6 bases and J by 2 bases. The CDR3 runs 14 residues. The CDR3 region is CASRQGQGNTEAFF. The CDR3 DNA sequence: TGTGCCAGCAGACAGGGACAGGGAAACACTGAAGCTTTCTTT.

V gene TRBV6-5 combines with J gene TRBJ2-1; 8 positions match TRBD1. Germline CDR1 reads MNHEY; CDR2 reads SVGAGI. V lost 2 bases, J lost 13 bases, and 13 bases stayed unmatched. The CDR3 sequence is 15 residues long. The CDR3 sequence is CASSYTSNGQGGQFF. In nucleotides, the CDR3 is TGTGCCAGCAGTTACACATCTAATGGACAGGGTGGTCAGTTCTTC.

CDR3: CASSLTGYGYTF. CDR3 bases: TGTGCCAGCAGCTTAACAGGGTATGGCTACACCTTC. The chain couples TRBV11-2 to TRBJ1-2; a possible D gene is TRBD1 (6 bases). The CDR3 has 12 amino acids. Germline V gene data show CDR1 as SGHAT and CDR2 as FQNNGV. V dropped 2 bases and J dropped 5 bases, with 6 bases sitting between them.

V usage is TRBV5-1 and J usage is TRBJ1-1, with unresolved D. V was shortened by 4 bases and J by 7 bases, with 8 bases between the two germline ends. The CDR3 is 11 amino acids. CDR1 and CDR2 from the germline V gene are SGHRS and YFSETQ. The CDR3 coding sequence is TGCGCCAGCAGCCCCGGGAGTGAAGCTTTCTTT. Protein product: CASSPGSEAFF.

This clone was recorded a few times. The J gene is TRBJ1-4, the V gene TRBV6-5, with TRBD1 identical over 11 bases. The V gene's germline CDR1 is MNHEY and CDR2 SVGAGI. The CDR3 is made up of 14 amino acids. Trimming cost V 2 bases and J 7 bases; bases outside gene matches: 0. The CDR3 coding sequence is TGTGCCAGCAGTTACGGGACAGGGGGTGAAAAACTGTTTTTT. Translation gives CASSYGTGGEKLFF.

The chain carries TRBV6-5 and TRBJ2-3; possible D gene TRBD2, 6 bases. Deletions cut 0 bases from V and 4 bases from J, with 11 bases between. Germline V lookup: CDR1 MNHEY, CDR2 SVGAGI. This CDR3 has 15 amino acids. For the CDR3, the DNA is TGTGCCAGCAGTTACTCGGGACTCCCGCCAGATACGCAGTATTTT. The encoded protein is CASSYSGLPPDTQYF.

This clone turned up a few times. V and J are TRBV10-2 and TRBJ2-5; 7 bases match TRBD1. Germline-derived CDR1 and CDR2 are WSHSY and SAAADI. V lost 6 bases and J lost 5; bases outside the gene matches: 9. The CDR3 has 14 residues. Written as DNA, the CDR3 is TGCGCCAGCAGGACGCTGGGACAGATGGAGACCCAGTACTTC. It specifies CASRTLGQMETQYF.

The chain uses TRBV6-1 and TRBJ2-7, with TRBD2 identical over 7 bases. Germline values: CDR1 MNHNS, CDR2 SASEGT. The length of the CDR3 is 14 residues. J was trimmed by 1 base and V by 6 bases; bases with no gene match: 6. CDR3 sequence (DNA): TGTGCCAGCAGGCTAGCGGCTGGTTCCTACGAGCAGTACTTC. Protein: CASRLAAGSYEQYF.

V is TRBV27 and J is TRBJ2-7; 9 positions match TRBD1. V trimming: 5 bases; J trimming: 4 bases; junction bases outside the gene matches: 9. This CDR3 has 15 amino acids. Germline V gives CDR1 MNHEY, CDR2 SMNVEV (reference sequence). The CDR3 DNA sequence: TGTGCCAGCAGTCCCCGGGGACAGGGCTGGTACGAGCAGTACTTC. Translating it yields CASSPRGQGWYEQYF.

This chain uses TRBV28 with TRBJ1-4, with D unresolved. The V gene's germline CDR1 is MDHEN and CDR2 SYDVKM. The CDR3 covers 12 residues. V was pared by 8 bases and J by 7 bases, with 11 bases between. In DNA form, the CDR3 reads TGTGCCAGCTACGGGGATGGTGAAAAACTGTTTTTT. Translation: CASYGDGEKLFF.

The chain has TRBV15 and TRBJ2-6; TRBD1 matches at 8 bases. The germline V gene has CDR1 LNHNV and CDR2 YYDKDF (reference sequence). The CDR3 sequence is 17 residues long. V gave up 3 bases and J gave up 3 bases; unmatched junction bases: 7. CDR3 bases: TGTGCCACCAGCAGTCCGGCAGGGGGCATTGGGGCCAACGTCCTGACTTTC. As protein: CATSSPAGGIGANVLTF.

For this clone: The sample carries other DNA sequences with the same CDR3. The V and J genes are TRBV5-6 and TRBJ1-6; tentative D call: TRBD1 (6 bases). The CDR3 is made up of 15 amino acids. V was clipped by 0 bases and J by 5 bases, with 9 bases between them. CDR1 and CDR2 (germline): SGHDT, YYEEEE. CDR3 in amino acids: CASSLGGGDNSPLHF. The CDR3 nucleotides read TGTGCCAGCAGCTTGGGGGGGGGCGATAATTCACCCCTCCACTTT.

This chain connects TRBV27 to TRBJ2-7; the D gene is possibly TRBD1 (6 bases). This CDR3 has 16 amino acids. Germline CDR1 and CDR2: MNHEY and SMNVEV (reference sequence). V lost 2 bases and J lost 0, with 14 bases in between. The CDR3 nucleotides read TGTGCCAGCAGTTTAGTTAAAGGGGGAAGCTCCTACGAGCAGTACTTC. It translates to CASSLVKGGSSYEQYF.

The V gene is TRBV25-1, the J gene TRBJ1-6; possible D gene TRBD1, 6 bases. The CDR3 totals 16 residues. CDR1 is MGHDK, CDR2 SYGVNS, per germline. The V end was cut by 4 bases, the J end by 7 bases, with 17 bases between. In nucleotides, the CDR3 is TGTGCCAGCAGTGGTGAGTCAGGGGAATGGAATTCACCCCTCCACTTT. Its translation: CASSGESGEWNSPLHF.

The chain employs TRBV7-3 and TRBJ1-2, with 8 positions matching TRBD1. The junction had 6 bases not matched to a gene; V was cut back by 5 bases and J by 7 bases. Germline lookup yields CDR1 SGHTA and CDR2 FQGTGA. The CDR3 consists of 13 residues. CDR3 nucleotide sequence: TGTGCCAGCAGCCCAGGGGGCGCGGGTGGCTACACCTTC. Translated: CASSPGGAGGYTF. Supplemented by reference TRBV7-3 and TRBJ1-2, the full variable domain reads GAGVSQTPSNKVTEKGKYVELRCDPISGHTALYWYRQSLGQGPEFLIYFQGTGAADDSGLPNDRFFAVRPEGSVSTLKIQRTERGDSAVYLCASSPGGAGGYTFGSGTRLTVV.

About this clone itself: Since no conserved phenylalanine or tryptophan closes the CDR3, a read error is the likely cause. The chain joins TRBV5-1 to TRBJ1-5; D remains ambiguous. V lost 0 bases to trimming and J lost 0 bases, with 7 bases between them. CDR3 length equals 15 residues. Looked up from germline, CDR1 is SGHRS and CDR2 is YFSETQ. In DNA form, the CDR3 reads TGCGCCAGCAGCTTGGATCCCTATAGCAATCAGCCCCAGCATGTT. It encodes CASSLDPYSNQPQHV.

The J gene is TRBJ1-2, the V gene TRBV18; maybe TRBD1 (5 bases). V was trimmed by 3 bases and J by 6 bases, leaving 11 bases between them. The CDR3 runs to 13 residues. Germline CDR1 is KGHSH and CDR2 is LQKENI. In DNA form, the CDR3 reads TGTGCCAGCTCACCGCGGCAGGGTGATGGCTACACCTTC. This translates into CASSPRQGDGYTF.

The chain links TRBV18 to TRBJ1-4; no definite D call. The V end lost 2 bases, the J end lost 9 bases, and 16 bases lay between the germline ends. CDR1 is KGHSH and CDR2 is LQKENI in the germline V gene. This CDR3 has 15 amino acids. The chain's CDR3 is CASSPAKGENKKLFF. The CDR3 bases are TGTGCCAGCTCACCAGCGAAGGGAGAAAACAAAAAACTGTTTTTT.

The chain carries TRBV6-1 and TRBJ2-7; D unclear. Germline CDR1 is MNHNS and CDR2 is SASEGT. The germline V and J ends were trimmed by 7 bases and 1 base, with 8 bases remaining between them. The CDR3 consists of 12 residues. In DNA form, the CDR3 reads TGTGCCAGCAATCTACTTTCCTACGAGCAGTACTTC. It specifies CASNLLSYEQYF.

V is TRBV30 and J is TRBJ1-2, with 10 bases that match TRBD1. With V trimmed by 4 bases and J by 8 bases, 7 bases remained unmatched. The germline V gene has CDR1 GTSNPN and CDR2 SVGIG (reference sequence). This CDR3 is built from 13 residues. CDR3 protein: CAWNPDRGKGYTF. The CDR3 DNA sequence: TGTGCCTGGAATCCGGACAGGGGGAAGGGCTACACCTTC. Filled out from reference TRBV30 and TRBJ1-2, the complete variable domain reads SQTIHQWPATLVQPVGSPLSLECTVEGTSNPNLYWYRQAAGRGLQLLFYSVGIGQISSEVPQNLSASRPQDRQFILSSKKLLLSDSGFYLCAWNPDRGKGYTFGSGTRLTVV.

The V and J genes are TRBV14 and TRBJ2-7, with D perhaps TRBD1 or TRBD2 (7 bases each). The CDR3 has 14 amino acids. Germline lookup yields CDR1 SGHDN and CDR2 FVKESK. Trimming stripped 6 bases from V and 3 bases from J, with 15 bases between. CDR3 sequence (DNA): TGTGCCAGCAGTCAACAGGGGAGGGTCTACGAGCAGTACTTC. Its protein product is CASSQQGRVYEQYF.

A single count supports this clone. V gene TRBV19 combines with J gene TRBJ1-5, with 8 bases identical to TRBD1. The V gene's germline CDR1 is LNHDA and CDR2 SQIVND (reference sequence). The CDR3 runs to 16 residues. Trimming at V came to 6 bases and at J to 0 bases, leaving 7 bases not matched to a gene. The CDR3 DNA sequence: TGTGCCAGTAGGACAGGGGTCCGAGGTAGCAATCAGCCCCAGCATTTT. Residues: CASRTGVRGSNQPQHF.

The chain recombines TRBV30 with TRBJ1-2; D remains ambiguous. Germline CDR1 reads GTSNPN; CDR2 reads SVGIG (reference sequence). The CDR3 sequence is 12 residues long. CDR3 in DNA: TGTGCTATTCCGGCGCGGGCCTATGGCTACACCTTC. Translating gives CAIPARAYGYTF.

The rearrangement joins TRBV28 to TRBJ2-2, with 8 bases identical to TRBD2. Germline V gives CDR1 MDHEN, CDR2 SYDVKM. V dropped 8 bases and J dropped 6; count of bases not matched to a gene: 5. The CDR3 loop spans 13 amino acids. This CDR3 reads CASREGVAGELFF. The CDR3 DNA reads TGTGCCAGCCGGGAGGGGGTGGCCGGGGAGCTGTTTTTT.

The DNA of the CDR3 is TGTGCCAGTGTGCTGGGACAGGGGAATCAAGAGACCCAGTACTTC. It specifies CASVLGQGNQETQYF. The chain joins TRBV6-1 to TRBJ2-5, with 10 bases fitting TRBD1. The CDR3 covers 15 residues. CDR1 MNHNS and CDR2 SASEGT come from the germline V gene. V shed 9 bases, J shed 2 bases, and the junction held 9 bases outside the gene matches.

This clone showed up just a few times. The V gene is TRBV28, the J gene TRBJ1-2; D gene ambiguous. Trimming cost V 3 bases and J 8 bases, with 19 bases left between them. The CDR3 length is 15 residues. Per the germline V gene, CDR1 is MDHEN and CDR2 is SYDVKM. The CDR3 spells CASSFYSRRIVGYTF. The CDR3 region has the DNA TGTGCCAGCAGTTTTTATTCGCGTAGAATTGTAGGCTACACCTTC.

This clone was detected only a few times. The J gene is TRBJ1-1, the V gene TRBV5-1, with D possibly matching TRBD1 (6 bases). CDR3 size: 13 residues. The V gene lost 1 base and the J gene lost 8 bases, with 12 bases spanning the gap. CDR1 is SGHRS and CDR2 is YFSETQ in the germline V gene. CDR3 sequence (DNA): TGCGCCAGCAGCTTGACGGGACAAGACGAAGCTTTCTTT. This gives the protein CASSLTGQDEAFF.